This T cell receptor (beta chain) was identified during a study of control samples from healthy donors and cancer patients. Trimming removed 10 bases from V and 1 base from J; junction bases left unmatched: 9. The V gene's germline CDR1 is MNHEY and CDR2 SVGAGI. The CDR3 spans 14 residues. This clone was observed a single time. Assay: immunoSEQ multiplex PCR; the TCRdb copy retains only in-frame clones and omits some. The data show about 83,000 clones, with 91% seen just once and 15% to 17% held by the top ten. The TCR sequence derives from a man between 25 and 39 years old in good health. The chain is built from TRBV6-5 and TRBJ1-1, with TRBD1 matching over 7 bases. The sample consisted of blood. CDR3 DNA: TGTGCCACCGAATTGGGACAGAAGAACACTGAAGCTTTCTTT. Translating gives CATELGQKNTEAFF.